The 6 T cell receptor beta chains below all came from one sample that was sequenced in a study of blood T cell repertoires in COVID-19. TCRdb keeps only in-frame clones here, not all; method: immunoSEQ multiplex PCR. The table includes about 360,000 clones, more than 75% detected once. The sequenced material came from peripheral blood. The source is a human donor with acute or convalescent COVID-19. The donor label of this sample is uncertain.

This clone was seen just once. The chain carries TRBV27 and TRBJ2-1, with 11 bases aligning to TRBD2. The junction had 13 bases not matched to a gene; V was cut back by 8 bases and J by 7 bases. The CDR3 has 16 residues. Germline V gene data show CDR1 as MNHEY and CDR2 as SMNVEV (reference sequence). The CDR3 loop reads CASGGIGTSGRNEQFF. The DNA of the CDR3 is TGTGCCAGCGGGGGGATCGGGACTAGCGGTAGGAATGAGCAGTTCTTC.

The V call is TRBV5-1, the J call TRBJ2-7, with TRBD1 matching over 9 bases. Trimming took 5 bases from V and 7 from J; bases not matched to a gene: 13. This CDR3 spans 15 amino acids. Per germline, CDR1 SGHRS and CDR2 YFSETQ. CDR3 sequence reads: CASSPDRGWLEEQYF. The CDR3, as DNA: TGCGCCAGCAGTCCTGACAGGGGGTGGCTGGAGGAGCAGTACTTC.

The CDR3 spells CASSPQGLAMGNQPQHF. CDR3 DNA sequence: TGTGCCAGCTCACCGCAGGGCCTTGCAATGGGCAATCAGCCCCAGCATTTT. The chain employs TRBV18 and TRBJ1-5; weak D call: TRBD1 (5 bases). The V gene lost 3 bases and the J gene lost 2 bases, with 17 bases spanning the gap. Germline V gives CDR1 KGHSH, CDR2 LQKENI. CDR3 size: 17 residues. Full variable domain (remainder filled in from reference TRBV18 and TRBJ1-5): NAGVMQNPRHLVRRRGQEARLRCSPMKGHSHVYWYRQLPEEGLKFMVYLQKENIIDESGMPKERFSAEFPKEGPSILRIQQVVRGDSAAYFCASSPQGLAMGNQPQHFGDGTRLSIL.

This chain links TRBV9 with TRBJ1-1; no reliable D call. This CDR3 contains 12 residues. V was cut by 0 bases and J by 3 bases, with 3 bases left in between. Germline V gene data show CDR1 as SGDLS and CDR2 as YYNGEE. As DNA, the CDR3 is TGTGCCAGCAGCGTAGCAGACACTGAAGCTTTCTTT. As protein: CASSVADTEAFF.

The V call is TRBV13, the J call TRBJ2-2, with TRBD1 matching over 7 bases. This CDR3 spans 17 amino acids. V lost 4 bases, J lost 4 bases, and 12 bases stayed unmatched. CDR1 and CDR2 from the germline V gene are PRHDT and FYEKMQ (reference sequence). The CDR3 spells CASSSSLTGMTTGELFF. Here the CDR3 DNA reads TGTGCCAGCAGCTCGTCCTTGACAGGGATGACCACCGGGGAGCTGTTTTTT.

In its sample, this clone was seen many times. CDR3 loop: CARPGQSYEQYF. The CDR3 region has the DNA TGCGCCAGACCGGGACAATCCTACGAGCAGTACTTC. The chain couples TRBV10-1 to TRBJ2-7, with D possibly TRBD1 on 6 matching bases. Germline V gene data show CDR1 as WNHNN and CDR2 as SYGVQD (reference sequence). Trimming removed 9 bases at V and 1 base at J, with 10 bases between. This CDR3 has 12 amino acids.